This T cell receptor (beta chain) was retrieved from a study of shared clonotypes between healthy human individuals. Study in general: A few men and two women, aged 18 to 49, were donors.

Remarks on this clone: The same CDR3 also results from other DNA sequences found in this sample.

Germline loops: CDR1 MNHEY, CDR2 SMNVEV (reference sequence). Trimming pared 0 bases from V and 0 bases from J, leaving 6 bases between. The CDR3 contains 14 residues. The data were produced by immunoSEQ multiplex PCR, yet TCRdb's version contains in-frame clones alone and is incomplete. The sample contains about 460,000 clones, roughly four fifths of which appear only once. All participating donors were Caucasian adults from Nashville, Tennessee. Sequences were obtained from PBMCs. This sequence joins TRBV27 and TRBJ2-7; possible D gene TRBD2, 6 bases. This clonotype originated in a woman between 35 and 50 years old in good health. Some clones in this sample may be carry-over from other donors' samples. This CDR3 is CASSLSGGSYEQYF. The CDR3 region has the DNA TGTGCCAGCAGTTTATCGGGGGGCTCCTACGAGCAGTACTTC.